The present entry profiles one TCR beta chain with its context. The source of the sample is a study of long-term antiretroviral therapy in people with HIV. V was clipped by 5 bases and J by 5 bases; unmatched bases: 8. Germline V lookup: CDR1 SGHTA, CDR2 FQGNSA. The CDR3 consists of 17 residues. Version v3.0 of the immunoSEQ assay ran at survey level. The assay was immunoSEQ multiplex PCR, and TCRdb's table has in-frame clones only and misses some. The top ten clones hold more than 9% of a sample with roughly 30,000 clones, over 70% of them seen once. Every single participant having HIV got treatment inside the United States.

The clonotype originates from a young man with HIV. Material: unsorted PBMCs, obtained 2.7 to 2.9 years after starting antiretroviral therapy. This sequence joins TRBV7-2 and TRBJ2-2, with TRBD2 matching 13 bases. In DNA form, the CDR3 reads TGTGCCAGCAGCGGGGGACTAGCGGGAATATTAACCGGGGAGCTGTTTTTT. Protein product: CASSGGLAGILTGELFF.